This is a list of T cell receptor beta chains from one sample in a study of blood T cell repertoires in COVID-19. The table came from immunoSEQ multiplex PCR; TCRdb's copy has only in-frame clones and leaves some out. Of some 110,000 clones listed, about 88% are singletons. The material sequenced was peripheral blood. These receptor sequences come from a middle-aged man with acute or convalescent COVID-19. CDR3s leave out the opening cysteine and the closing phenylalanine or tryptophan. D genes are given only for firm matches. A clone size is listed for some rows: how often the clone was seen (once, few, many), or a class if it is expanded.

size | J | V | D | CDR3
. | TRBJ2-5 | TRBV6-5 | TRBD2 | ASSSGTSLY
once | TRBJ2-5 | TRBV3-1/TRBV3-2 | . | ASSQEMSGWETQY
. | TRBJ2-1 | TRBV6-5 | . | ASSYRGYNEQF
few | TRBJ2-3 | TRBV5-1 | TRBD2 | ASSLVGGYTDTQY
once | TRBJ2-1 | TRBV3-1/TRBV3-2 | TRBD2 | ASSQGSGVKF
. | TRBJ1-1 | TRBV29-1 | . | SVGRNTEAF
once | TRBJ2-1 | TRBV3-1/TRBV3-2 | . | ASSYRAGEQF
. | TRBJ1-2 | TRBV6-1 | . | ASSERGMVNYGYT
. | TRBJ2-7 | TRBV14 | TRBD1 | ASSQDMVRGLN
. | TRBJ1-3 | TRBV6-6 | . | ASWSTGRGNTIY
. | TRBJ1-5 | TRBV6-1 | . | ASSETGSQPQH
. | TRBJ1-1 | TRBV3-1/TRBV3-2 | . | ASSLLPRETEAF
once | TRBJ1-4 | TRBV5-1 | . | ASSWGDRRGGEKLF
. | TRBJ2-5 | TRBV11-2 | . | ASGRGIQETQY
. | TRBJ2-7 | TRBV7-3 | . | ASSHGQSYEQY
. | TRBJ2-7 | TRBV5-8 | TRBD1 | ATGGGQGRVFPYEQY
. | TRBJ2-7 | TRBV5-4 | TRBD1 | ASSLRTGKRYEQY
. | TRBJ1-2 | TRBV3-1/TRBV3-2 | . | ASSLRAPYGYT
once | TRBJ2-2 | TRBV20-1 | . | SASRGGTGELF
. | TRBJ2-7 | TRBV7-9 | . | ASSLGRGAYEQY
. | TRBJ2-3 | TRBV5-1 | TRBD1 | ASSSRDRGDTQY
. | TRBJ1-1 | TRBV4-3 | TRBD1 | ASSQPPAGTGGFEAF
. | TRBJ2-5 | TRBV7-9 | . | ATTRLVGETQY
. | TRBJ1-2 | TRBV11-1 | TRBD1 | ASSSNLTGVGFGYT
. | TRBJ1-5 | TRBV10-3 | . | AISETKISSLDQPQH
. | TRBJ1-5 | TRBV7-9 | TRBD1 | ASSAAGQGSQPQH
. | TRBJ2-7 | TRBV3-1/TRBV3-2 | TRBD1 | ASSRTGSSYEQY
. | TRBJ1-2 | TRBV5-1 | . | ASSPRGLRGYT
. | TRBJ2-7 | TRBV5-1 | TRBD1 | ASSLGGGQALHEQY
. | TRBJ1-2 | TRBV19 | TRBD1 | ASSTGGYGYT
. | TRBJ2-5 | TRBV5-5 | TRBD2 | ASGRLAGGTPQY
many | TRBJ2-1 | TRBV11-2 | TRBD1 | ASSSGTESSYNEQF
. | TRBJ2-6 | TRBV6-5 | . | ATLSPRLGANVLT
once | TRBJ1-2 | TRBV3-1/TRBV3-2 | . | ASSQARNSRSGYT
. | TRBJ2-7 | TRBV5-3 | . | ARNSRLGYEQY
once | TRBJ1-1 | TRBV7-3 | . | ASSLWANTEAF
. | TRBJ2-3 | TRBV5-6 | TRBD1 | ASSSRDRADTQY
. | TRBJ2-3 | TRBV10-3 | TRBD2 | AISHPQRGSTDTQY
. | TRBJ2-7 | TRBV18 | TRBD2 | ASSPQTRLAGGLNEQY
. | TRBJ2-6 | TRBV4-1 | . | ASSQGERVSGANVLT
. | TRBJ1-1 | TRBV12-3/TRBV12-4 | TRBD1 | ASSRQGNTEAF
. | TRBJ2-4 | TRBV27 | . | ASLKPGQVNIQY
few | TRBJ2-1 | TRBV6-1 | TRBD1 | ASSEVRGQGLIHEQF
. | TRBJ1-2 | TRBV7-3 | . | ASSRGGNYGYT
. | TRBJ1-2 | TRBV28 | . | ASSPGGIVGGYT
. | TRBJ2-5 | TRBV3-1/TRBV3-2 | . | ASSQGHITQETQY
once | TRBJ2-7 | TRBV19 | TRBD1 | ASSGGTGGYEQY
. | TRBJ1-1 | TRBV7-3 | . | ASSKYKETEAF
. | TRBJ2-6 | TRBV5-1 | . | ASSREGANVLT
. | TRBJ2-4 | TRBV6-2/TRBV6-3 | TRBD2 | ASSDPSGGGFGNIQY
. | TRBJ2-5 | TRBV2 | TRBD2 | ASHLSGGAGETQY
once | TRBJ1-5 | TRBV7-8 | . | ASSSSAGYQH